The 9 T cell receptor beta chains reported below all come from one sample, sequenced in a study of cytomegalovirus exposure and HLA in healthy donors (dated by TCRdb to 2016 to 2017). The library was prepared using the immunoSEQ multiplex PCR assay. The multiplex PCR relied on a mix of 60 forward primers for TCR Vbeta segments and 13 reverse primers for TCR Jbeta segments. Here the immuneACCESS table is served through TCRdb, limited to in-frame sequences with V and J called. Missing clones are a known gap in these copies; in checked studies unresolved V genes cover under half, and the rest lacks a known reason. The table for this sample lists about 76,000 clones; around 80% of them were counted only once. The top ten clonotypes cover about an eighth of the sample. The specimen was PBMCs. The receptors come from a male donor in good health and CMV-seropositive.

This chain links TRBV5-1 with TRBJ2-3, with 10 bases identical to TRBD2. Germline V gene data show CDR1 as SGHRS and CDR2 as YFSETQ. The CDR3 is 15 residues long. V shed 4 bases, J shed 0 bases, and the junction held 2 bases outside the gene matches. DNA of the CDR3: TGCGCCAGCAGCCGGACTAGCGGAAGCACAGATACGCAGTATTTT. As protein: CASSRTSGSTDTQYF.

The chain couples TRBV4-1 to TRBJ2-7, with TRBD2 matching over 12 bases. Germline CDR1 MGHRA, CDR2 YSYEKL. The V segment lost 3 bases and the J segment 2 bases; nucleotides outside the gene matches: 2. This CDR3 contains 15 residues. The CDR3 protein is CASSHRLAGAYEQYF. CDR3 bases: TGCGCCAGCAGCCACAGACTAGCGGGGGCCTACGAGCAGTACTTC.

This clone showed up just once. The chain carries TRBV18 and TRBJ1-1; maybe TRBD1 (5 bases). The CDR3 sequence is 15 residues long. CDR1 is KGHSH and CDR2 is LQKENI in the germline V gene. V was trimmed by 3 bases and J by 3 bases, leaving 14 bases between them. The CDR3 nucleotides are TGTGCCAGCTCACCCCTCGTCGGGGGGGACACTGAAGCTTTCTTT. Translating gives CASSPLVGGDTEAFF.

This chain joins TRBV7-2 and TRBJ2-1, with 12 bases lining up with TRBD2. Trimming took 5 bases from V and 6 from J; bases not matched to a gene: 2. The CDR3 runs to 14 residues. The germline CDR1 and CDR2 sequences are SGHTA and FQGNSA. The CDR3 DNA is TGTGCCAGCAGCCGGACTAGCGGGGTCAATGAGCAGTTCTTC. This translates into CASSRTSGVNEQFF. Combining the CDR3 with reference TRBV7-2 and TRBJ2-1 gives the whole variable domain GAGVSQSPSNKVTEKGKDVELRCDPISGHTALYWYRQSLGQGLEFLIYFQGNSAPDKSGLPSDRFSAERTGGSVSTLTIQRTQQEDSAVYLCASSRTSGVNEQFFGPGTRLTVL.

This CDR3 reads CASSRGSFVGQGAPEQFF. CDR3 coding DNA: TGCGCCAGCAGCCGGGGGAGTTTCGTGGGACAGGGGGCCCCTGAGCAGTTCTTC. This chain joins TRBV4-1 and TRBJ2-1; 12 bases agree with TRBD1. Unmatched junction bases numbered 16, after V lost 4 bases and J lost 9 bases. CDR1 and CDR2 (germline): MGHRA, YSYEKL. The CDR3 length is 18 residues.

The chain couples TRBV5-1 to TRBJ1-5; TRBD1 is a possible D gene (5 bases). The CDR3 contains 19 residues. Trimming shortened V by 4 bases and J by 2 bases, and 25 bases separated the two germline ends. CDR1 is SGHRS and CDR2 is YFSETQ in the germline V gene. The CDR3 sequence is CASSPAGTKGLRGNQPQHF. DNA for the CDR3: TGCGCCAGCAGCCCTGCGGGCACTAAGGGACTCCGAGGCAATCAGCCCCAGCATTTT.

The chain uses TRBV27 and TRBJ2-4, with D possibly being TRBD2 (6 bases). Germline-derived CDR1 and CDR2 are MNHEY and SMNVEV (reference sequence). The V end was cut by 5 bases, the J end by 3 bases, with 17 bases between. The CDR3 consists of 16 residues. The CDR3 nucleotides read TGTGCCAGCAGTGGCCGGACGGACGGGGGCAAAAACATTCAGTACTTC. It specifies CASSGRTDGGKNIQYF.

This clone was picked up a small number of times. V usage is TRBV11-2 and J usage is TRBJ2-7, with D unresolved. CDR3 size: 11 residues. CDR1 is SGHAT and CDR2 is FQNNGV in the germline V gene. V shed 3 bases and J shed 6 bases, with 6 bases lying between them. Here the CDR3 DNA reads TGTGCCAGCAGCTTTTCAGGCGAGCAGTACTTC. Translation gives CASSFSGEQYF.

The chain carries TRBV9 and TRBJ1-2, with D perhaps matching TRBD1 (6 bases). The germline gives CDR1 SGDLS, CDR2 YYNGEE. The CDR3 runs 12 residues. Trimming removed 7 bases from V and 4 bases from J, with 11 bases in between. The CDR3 is CASFDRTYGYTF. CDR3 nucleotide sequence: TGTGCCAGCTTCGACAGGACCTATGGCTACACCTTC.